Included here is one T cell receptor beta chain sequence, with context. This sample stems from a study of T cell responses to AZD1222 COVID-19 vaccine. V was pared by 4 bases and J by 2 bases, with 9 bases between. This CDR3 has 13 residues. Per the germline V gene, CDR1 is SEHNR and CDR2 is FQNEAQ (reference sequence). TCRdb's table, derived via immunoSEQ multiplex PCR, lists solely in-frame clones and lacks some. Among just over 150,000 clones, 75% to 90% were seen once, and the ten largest hold roughly 6.9%. The TCR originated in an adult who had recovered from COVID-19. This chain connects TRBV7-9 to TRBJ2-7; unclear D gene. The specimen comprised peripheral blood, sampled after recovery from COVID-19. The CDR3 sequence is CASSSPSPYEQYF. Here the CDR3 DNA reads TGTGCCAGCAGCTCCCCTTCGCCCTACGAGCAGTACTTC. Full variable domain (remainder filled in from reference TRBV7-9 and TRBJ2-7): DTGVSQNPRHKITKRGQNVTFRCDPISEHNRLYWYRQTLGQGPEFLTYFQNEAQLEKSRLLSDRFSAERPKGSFSTLEIQRTEQGDSAMYLCASSSPSPYEQYFGPGTRLTVT.